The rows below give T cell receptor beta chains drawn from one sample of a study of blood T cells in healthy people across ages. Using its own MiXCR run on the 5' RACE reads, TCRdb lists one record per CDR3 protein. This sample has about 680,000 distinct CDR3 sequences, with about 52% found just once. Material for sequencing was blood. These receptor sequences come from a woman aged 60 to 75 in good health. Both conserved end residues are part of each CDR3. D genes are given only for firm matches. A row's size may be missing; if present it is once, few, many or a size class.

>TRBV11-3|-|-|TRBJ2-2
TGTGCCAGCAGCTTAGATCTCCCGGCAGTAACCGGGGAGCTGTTTTTT
CASSLDLPAVTGELFF
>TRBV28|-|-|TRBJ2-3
TGTGCCAGCAGCTACCTACTAGGCATACCGACAGATACGCAGTATTTT
CASSYLLGIPTDTQYF
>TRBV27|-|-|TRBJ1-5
TGTGCCAGCAGTAAACAGGGTTGGCAGCCCCAGCATTTT
CASSKQGWQPQHF
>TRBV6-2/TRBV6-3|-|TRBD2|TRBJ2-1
TGTGCCAGCAGGGTTAGCGGGATCGGGCTCAATGAGCAGTTCTTC
CASRVSGIGLNEQFF
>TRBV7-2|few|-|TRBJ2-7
TGTGCCAGCAGTCAAAGACTAGCCTACGAGCAGTACTTC
CASSQRLAYEQYF
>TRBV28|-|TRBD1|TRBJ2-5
TGTGCCAGCAGTTCCCTAACAGGGGGCCTTGAGACCCAGTACTTC
CASSSLTGGLETQYF
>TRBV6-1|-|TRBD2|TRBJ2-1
TGTGCCAGCAGTGAAGCGCTTCGGCTAGCGGGCAATGAGCAGTTCTTC
CASSEALRLAGNEQFF
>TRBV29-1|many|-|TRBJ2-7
TGCAGCGTTCCTGGCGGGGACGAGCAGTACTTC
CSVPGGDEQYF
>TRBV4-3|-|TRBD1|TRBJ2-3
TGCGCCAGCAGCCAGACCATCGGGACAGGGGTCCCAGATACGCAGTATTTT
CASSQTIGTGVPDTQYF
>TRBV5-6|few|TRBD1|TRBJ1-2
TGTGCCAGCAGCTTGTCGCGACAGGGGGACTATGGCTACACCTTC
CASSLSRQGDYGYTF
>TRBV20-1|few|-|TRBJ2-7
TGCAGTGCTAGAGAACCAGGGTTCCCGAACTACGAGCAGTACTTC
CSAREPGFPNYEQYF
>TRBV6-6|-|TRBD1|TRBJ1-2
TGTGCCAGCAGTTACGGGACAGGGGGTAGCTACACCTTC
CASSYGTGGSYTF
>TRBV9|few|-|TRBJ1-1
TGTGCCAGCAGCGTAGGGGCGGGAATGAACACTGAAGCTTTCTTT
CASSVGAGMNTEAFF
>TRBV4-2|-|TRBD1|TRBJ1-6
TGTGCCAGCAGCTCCGGGACAGGGGACGGGCCCCTCCACTTT
CASSSGTGDGPLHF
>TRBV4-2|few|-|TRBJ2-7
TGTGCCAGCAGCCAAGATCGTGCAATATCCTACAATGAGCAGTACTTC
CASSQDRAISYNEQYF
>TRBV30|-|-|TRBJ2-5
TGTGCCTGCATAAAAAAAATAGGGTTCCAAGAGACCCAGTACTTC
CACIKKIGFQETQYF
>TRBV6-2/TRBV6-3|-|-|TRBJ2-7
TGTGCCAGCAGTGATGCCGGAAACGCCTACGAGCAGTACTTC
CASSDAGNAYEQYF
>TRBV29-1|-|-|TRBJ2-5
TGCAGCGTTGAGACTAGGGGGCGAGAGACCCAGTACTTC
CSVETRGRETQYF
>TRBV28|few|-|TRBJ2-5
TGTGCCAGCAGTCCCACTAGGACGGAGACCCAGTACTTC
CASSPTRTETQYF
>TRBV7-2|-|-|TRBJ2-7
TGTGCCAGCAGCCCCTCGATGGGGGGTCTAAACTACGAGCAGTACTTC
CASSPSMGGLNYEQYF
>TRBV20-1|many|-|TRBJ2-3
TGCAGTGCTAGCACCGACAGCACAGATACGCAGTATTTT
CSASTDSTDTQYF
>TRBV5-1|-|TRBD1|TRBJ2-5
TGCGCCAGCAGCGAGGGACAGATCATTAGAGATGAGCAGTACTTC
CASSEGQIIRDEQYF
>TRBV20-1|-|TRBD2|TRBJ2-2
TGCAGTGCTAGAACGCCTAGCGGGGTGGGGACCGGGGAGCTGTTTTTT
CSARTPSGVGTGELFF
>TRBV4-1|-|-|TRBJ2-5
TGCGCCAGCAGCCAAGAACCCCCGGGACTCATAAGAGAGACCCAGTACTTC
CASSQEPPGLIRETQYF
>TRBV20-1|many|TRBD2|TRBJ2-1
TGCAGTGCTTTCCCACCTTCCGGGACTAGTTCTAATGAGCAGTTCTTC
CSAFPPSGTSSNEQFF
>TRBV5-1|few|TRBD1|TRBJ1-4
TGCGCCAGCAGCTTCGGACAGGGAGAAGAAAAACTGTTTTTT
CASSFGQGEEKLFF
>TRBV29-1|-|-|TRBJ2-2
TGCAGCGTTTTCCTAAGGGAACGCACCGGGGAGCTGTTTTTT
CSVFLRERTGELFF
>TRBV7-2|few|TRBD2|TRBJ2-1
TGTGCCAGCAGCACGCTAGCGGGAGCCTACAATGAGCAGTTCTTC
CASSTLAGAYNEQFF
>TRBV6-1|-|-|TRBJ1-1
TGTGCCAGCACCGAGGGTAGGTCAATCCTGGAAGCTTTCTTT
CASTEGRSILEAFF
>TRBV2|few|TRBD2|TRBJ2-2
TGTGCCAGCAGGGGCCCTCTGAGCGGGAAGAACACCGGGGAGCTGTTTTTT
CASRGPLSGKNTGELFF
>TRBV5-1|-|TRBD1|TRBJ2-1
TGCGCCAGCAGCTTGTCTTCTCGGGACAGGGCCAATGAGCAGTTCTTC
CASSLSSRDRANEQFF
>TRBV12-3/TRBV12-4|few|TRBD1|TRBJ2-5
TGTGCCAGCAGGCCGGGACAGACGCGAGAGACCCAGTACTTC
CASRPGQTRETQYF
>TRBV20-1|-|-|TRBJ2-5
TGCCAGTGTCCTGGGGGGATAGGGTACAATCAGCAGTACTTC
CQCPGGIGYNQQYF
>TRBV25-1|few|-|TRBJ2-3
TGTGCCAGTCTCGGACTCAGCACAGATACGCAGTATTTT
CASLGLSTDTQYF
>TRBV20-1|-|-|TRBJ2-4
TGCAGTGTTAGTGGACTTTCCACTAAGCAAGAGGCCCAGTACTTC
CSVSGLSTKQEAQYF
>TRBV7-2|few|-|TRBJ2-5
TGTGCCAGCAGCTTACTGGTGGGTAGTCGAGAGACCCAGTACTTC
CASSLLVGSRETQYF
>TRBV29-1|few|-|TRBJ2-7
TGCAGCGTTGAAGATCCGAGCAGTTCCTACGAGCAGTACTTC
CSVEDPSSSYEQYF
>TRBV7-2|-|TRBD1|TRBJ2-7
TGTGCCAGCAGCCCCCGACAGGGGGGGGCCTACGAGCAGTACTTC
CASSPRQGGAYEQYF
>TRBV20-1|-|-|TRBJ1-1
TGCAGTGCTAGAGTCCGGGCGTATGAAGCTTTCTTT
CSARVRAYEAFF
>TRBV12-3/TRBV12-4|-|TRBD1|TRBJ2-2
TGTGCCAGCAGTCAGGGGGCAAACACCGGGGAGCTGTTTTTT
CASSQGANTGELFF
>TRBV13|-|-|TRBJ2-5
TGTGCCAGCAGCTCCTACGGAGGTGACGCTCAAGAGACCCAGTACTTC
CASSSYGGDAQETQYF
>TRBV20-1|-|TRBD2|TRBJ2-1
TGCAGTGCTAGTCTTCCTAGCGGGAGTAGAACCCATGAGCAGTTCTTC
CSASLPSGSRTHEQFF
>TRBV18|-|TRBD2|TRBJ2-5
TGTGCCAGCTCACCGACTAGCGATCCAGAGACCCAGTACTTC
CASSPTSDPETQYF
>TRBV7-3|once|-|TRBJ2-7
TGTGCCAGCAGCCCTACTTTAGGGGGTTACAATGAGCAGTACTTC
CASSPTLGGYNEQYF
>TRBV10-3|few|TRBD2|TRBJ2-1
TGTGCCATCAGTGCCCTAGCGGGGGAGAACAATGAGCAGTTCTTC
CAISALAGENNEQFF
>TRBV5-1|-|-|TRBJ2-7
TGCGCCAGCAGCCCGGCGGGCGACAGGAAATACAATGAGCAGTACTTC
CASSPAGDRKYNEQYF
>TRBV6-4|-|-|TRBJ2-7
TGTGCCAGCAGTGTGCGGCTGAAGGGCGAGCAGTACTTC
CASSVRLKGEQYF
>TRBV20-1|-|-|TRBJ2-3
TGCAGTGCTAGAGAGGACTATTACACAGATACGCAGTATTTT
CSAREDYYTDTQYF
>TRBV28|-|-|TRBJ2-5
TGTGTCAGCAGCGATACGACAGAACAAGAGACCCAGTACTTC
CVSSDTTEQETQYF
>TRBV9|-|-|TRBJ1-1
TGTGCCAGCAGCGTAGCGGCCAAGGGCTCTGAAGCTTTCTTT
CASSVAAKGSEAFF
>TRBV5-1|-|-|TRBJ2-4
TGCGCCAGCAGCCTGGGAGATGACAAAAACATTCAGTACTTC
CASSLGDDKNIQYF
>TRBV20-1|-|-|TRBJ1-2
TGCCGTGCTAGAGATAATCAGCTTGGCTACACCTTC
CRARDNQLGYTF
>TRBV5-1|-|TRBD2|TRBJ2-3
TGCGCCAGCAGCTTGGCTGTTACCGGGACTAGCGGGAGAGTCGCAGATACGCAGTATTTT
CASSLAVTGTSGRVADTQYF
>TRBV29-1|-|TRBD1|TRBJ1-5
TGCAGCGTTGGTGAACAGGGGTACAATCAGCCCCAGCATTTT
CSVGEQGYNQPQHF
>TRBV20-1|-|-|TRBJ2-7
TGCAGTGCTAGAGGAGGGTCGGCAGGGTGGGGCGAGCAGTACTTC
CSARGGSAGWGEQYF
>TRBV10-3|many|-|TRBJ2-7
TGTGCCATCAGTGAGTCGTACTACGAGCAGTACTTC
CAISESYYEQYF
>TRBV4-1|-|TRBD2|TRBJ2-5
TGCGCCAGCAGCCAAGTGGGGGGGAGCCAGGGTGGCGAGACCCAGTACTTC
CASSQVGGSQGGETQYF
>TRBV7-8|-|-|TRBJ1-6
TGTGCCAGCAGCCCAGCCCCACCTTTCGAGTATTCACCCCTCCACTTT
CASSPAPPFEYSPLHF
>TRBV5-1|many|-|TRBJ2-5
TGCGCCAGCAGCACCGCTTCGCGGGAAGAAGGGACCCAGTACTTC
CASSTASREEGTQYF